The 26 T cell receptor beta chains reported below all come from one sample, sequenced in a study of CXCR3-negative and CXCR3-positive naive CD8 T cells. Via 5' RACE with UMI labels, TRB cDNA libraries were prepared. From its re-call of the 5' RACE reads, TCRdb lists each CDR3 protein once, without DNA. The sample totals 92,000 or so distinct CDR3 sequences; its top ten clones hold about 1%. The sequenced material came from naive CXCR3- CD8+ T cells from blood. Subset noted: CD45RO-CCR7+CD27+CD95- naive CD8+ T cells lacking CXCR3 (TNR3-). These receptors all stem from a human donor in good health. Some clones in this sample may be carry-over from other donors' samples.

V gene TRBV5-5 combines with J gene TRBJ2-2; the D call of TRBD2 rests on TCRdb alone, since no DNA is present to check it. The CDR3 runs 16 residues. Germline V gives CDR1 SGHKS, CDR2 YYEKEE (reference sequence). The CDR3 sequence: CASSFGSGRLGGELFF.

The chain has TRBV14 and TRBJ2-7; checking the TCRdb D call of TRBD1 is not possible without DNA. The CDR3 is made up of 14 amino acids. Germline V gene data show CDR1 as SGHDN and CDR2 as FVKESK. CDR3 in amino acids: CASSQESTAYEQYF.

The chain couples TRBV14 to TRBJ1-1. The germline gives CDR1 SGHDN, CDR2 FVKESK. The CDR3 sequence is 14 residues long. This chain's CDR3 is CASSLMPGNTEAFF.

The chain combines TRBV12-3 or TRBV12-4 with TRBJ2-2; the D gene TCRdb calls, TRBD1, cannot be checked with no DNA. This CDR3 is 16 amino acids long. The CDR3 protein is CASRGGIGPNTGELFF.

This chain uses TRBV29-1 with TRBJ2-7; the D call from TCRdb, TRBD2, cannot be confirmed without DNA. The CDR3 sequence is 12 residues long. Germline values: CDR1 SQVTM, CDR2 ANQGSEA. This CDR3 reads CSVTSGSYEQYF.

The rearrangement uses TRBV5-6 and TRBJ1-5; TCRdb's D gene call, TRBD1, goes unchecked for lack of DNA. This CDR3 is built from 14 residues. The germline V gene encodes CDR1 SGHDT and CDR2 YYEEEE. CDR3 sequence: CASSLGQGYQPQHF.

The chain is built from TRBV25-1 and TRBJ1-4; TCRdb selects TRBD1, and the lack of DNA leaves this call unchecked. Germline V gives CDR1 MGHDK, CDR2 SYGVNS. The CDR3 is 17 residues long. CDR3 protein: CASSDSAVQDRGEKLFF. Supplemented by reference TRBV25-1 and TRBJ1-4, the full variable domain reads EADIYQTPRYLVIGTGKKITLECSQTMGHDKMYWYQQDPGMELHLIHYSYGVNSTEKGDLSSESTVSRIRTEHFPLTLESARPSHTSQYLCASSDSAVQDRGEKLFFGSGTQLSVL.

The CDR3 is CASLLLSAEAFF. The V gene is TRBV7-9, the J gene TRBJ1-1. Per germline, CDR1 SEHNR and CDR2 FQNEAQ (reference sequence). The CDR3 covers 12 residues. Variable domain in full (rest from reference TRBV7-9 and TRBJ1-1): DTGVSQNPRHKITKRGQNVTFRCDPISEHNRLYWYRQTLGQGPEFLTYFQNEAQLEKSRLLSDRFSAERPKGSFSTLEIQRTEQGDSAMYLCASLLLSAEAFFGQGTRLTVV.

This rearrangement joins TRBV5-1 to TRBJ2-7; absent DNA, TCRdb's TRBD1 call cannot be checked. Germline lookup yields CDR1 SGHRS and CDR2 YFSETQ. The CDR3 has 12 residues. CDR3 in amino acids: CASSLEGVEQYF.

The chain links TRBV29-1 to TRBJ2-3; checking the TCRdb D call of TRBD2 is not possible without DNA. The CDR3 length is 22 residues. Germline V gives CDR1 SQVTM, CDR2 ANQGSEA. The CDR3 region is CSVEWAEPGLAGGYPNTDTQYF.

The chain joins TRBV29-1 to TRBJ1-1; TCRdb returns TRBD1, unconfirmable since there is no DNA. This CDR3 has 13 residues. The germline V gene has CDR1 SQVTM and CDR2 ANQGSEA. The CDR3 region is CSVSTGGRTEAFF.

The chain is built from TRBV7-6 and TRBJ1-1; TCRdb designates TRBD1, a call that cannot be tested without DNA. Germline CDR1 reads SGHVS; CDR2 reads FNYEAQ. The CDR3 has 15 residues. This chain's CDR3 is CASSLGGVGSTEAFF.

V is TRBV11-3 and J is TRBJ1-1. The V gene's germline CDR1 is SGHNT and CDR2 YENEEA. This CDR3 spans 15 amino acids. The CDR3 is CASSLDAGPNTEAFF. Full variable domain (outside the CDR3, taken from reference TRBV11-3 and TRBJ1-1): EAGVVQSPRYKIIEKKQPVAFWCNPISGHNTLYWYLQNLGQGPELLIRYENEEAVDDSQLPKDRFSAERLKGVDSTLKIQPAELGDSAVYLCASSLDAGPNTEAFFGQGTRLTVV.

The rearrangement joins TRBV4-1 to TRBJ2-7; checking the TCRdb D call of TRBD1 is not possible without DNA. CDR1 is MGHRA, CDR2 YSYEKL, per germline. The CDR3 totals 14 residues. The CDR3 loop is CASSWKQANYEQYF.

V gene TRBV2 combines with J gene TRBJ2-2; TCRdb selects TRBD1, and the lack of DNA leaves this call unchecked. Germline CDR1 is SNHLY and CDR2 is FYNNEI. This CDR3 has 14 residues. The CDR3 loop is CATTETGDTGELFF.

The CDR3 region is CASKQQGANTEAFF. The gene calls are TRBV6-5 and TRBJ1-1; TCRdb selects TRBD1, and the lack of DNA leaves this call unchecked. This CDR3 comprises 14 residues. Germline V gene lookup returns CDR1 MNHEY and CDR2 SVGAGI.

The chain recombines TRBV29-1 with TRBJ2-1; TCRdb's D call of TRBD1 is untestable without DNA. The CDR3 covers 13 residues. The V gene's germline CDR1 is SQVTM and CDR2 ANQGSEA. CDR3 protein: CSVVRAGGDEQFF.

This sequence joins TRBV2 and TRBJ2-7; there is no DNA to check the TCRdb D call of TRBD2. The CDR3 length is 14 residues. From germline, CDR1 is SNHLY and CDR2 FYNNEI. CDR3 residues: CASKEGPYPYEQYF. The full variable domain, in which reference TRBV2 and TRBJ2-7 provide the parts outside the CDR3, is EPEVTQTPSHQVTQMGQEVILRCVPISNHLYFYWYRQILGQKVEFLVSFYNNEISEKSEIFDDQFSVERPDGSNFTLKIRSTKLEDSAMYFCASKEGPYPYEQYFGPGTRLTVT.

V gene TRBV29-1 combines with J gene TRBJ2-2. CDR3 size: 14 residues. Germline CDR1 is SQVTM and CDR2 is ANQGSEA. CDR3 in amino acids: CSVEIRPSTGELFF.

This rearrangement joins TRBV20-1 to TRBJ1-1; TCRdb reports TRBD1, a call that lacks DNA to check it against. The CDR3 is made up of 13 amino acids. CDR1 is DFQATT and CDR2 is SNEGSKA in the germline V gene (reference sequence). CDR3 sequence: CSASWGPDTEAFF.

The rearrangement joins TRBV7-9 to TRBJ2-1; TCRdb reports TRBD1, a call that lacks DNA to check it against. Germline assignment: CDR1 SEHNR and CDR2 FQNEAQ (reference sequence). The CDR3 is 15 residues long. This CDR3 reads CASSGTGLSYNEQFF.

The CDR3 here is CSESPGTHNEQFF. The chain employs TRBV29-1 and TRBJ2-1; TCRdb reports TRBD2, a call that lacks DNA to check it against. The germline V gene encodes CDR1 SQVTM and CDR2 ANQGSEA. The CDR3 is 13 residues long.

The genes are TRBV20-1 and TRBJ1-6; TCRdb reports TRBD1, a call that lacks DNA to check it against. The CDR3 is made up of 14 amino acids. The V gene's germline CDR1 is DFQATT and CDR2 SNEGSKA (reference sequence). This CDR3 reads CSARGRGESSPLHF.

J is TRBJ2-5 and V is TRBV6-5; without DNA, the TCRdb call of TRBD1 cannot be checked. The CDR3 runs to 13 residues. Germline CDR1 reads MNHEY; CDR2 reads SVGAGI. The chain's CDR3 is CASSPRVLETQYF.

The chain is built from TRBV9 and TRBJ1-1; checking the TCRdb D call of TRBD1 is not possible without DNA. This CDR3 spans 15 amino acids. Per germline, CDR1 SGDLS and CDR2 YYNGEE. The CDR3 loop reads CASQAGTGGNTEAFF.

The CDR3 region is CATSQENTEAFF. The chain couples TRBV15 to TRBJ1-1. This CDR3 is built from 12 residues. Germline CDR1 reads LNHNV; CDR2 reads YYDKDF (reference sequence).